Following are 28 T cell receptor beta chains from one sample sequenced in a study of blood T cell repertoires in COVID-19. Clones were sequenced by immunoSEQ multiplex PCR, and TCRdb holds only the in-frame ones, with some missing. Here the sample spans around 69,000 clones, about 88% being singletons. Sequences were obtained from peripheral blood. These receptors were taken from a woman between 50 and 59 years old with active COVID-19.

The chain recombines TRBV2 with TRBJ2-1; 10 bases agree with TRBD2. Per the germline V gene, CDR1 is SNHLY and CDR2 is FYNNEI. The V and J ends lost 7 bases and 13 bases, in that order; junction bases with no gene match: 10. CDR3 length equals 13 residues. CDR3 nucleotide sequence: TGTGCCAGCAAAGACCTAGCGGGAGAAGTTCAGTTCTTC. Translated, it gives CASKDLAGEVQFF.

This chain links TRBV6-5 with TRBJ2-1, with 10 bases identical to TRBD2. The V segment lost 4 bases and the J segment 6 bases; nucleotides outside the gene matches: 6. This CDR3 is built from 15 residues. The germline V gene has CDR1 MNHEY and CDR2 SVGAGI. CDR3 sequence reads: CASSSLTSGFNEQFF. The CDR3 region has the DNA TGTGCCAGCAGTTCCTTGACTAGCGGGTTCAATGAGCAGTTCTTC.

To note about this clone: A read error may produce the germline difference seen at one junction end. The gene calls are TRBV7-7 and TRBJ2-2; D may be TRBD2 (6 bases). The CDR3 is made up of 18 amino acids. Germline V gives CDR1 SSHAT, CDR2 FNYEAQ (reference sequence). In nucleotides, the CDR3 is TGTGCTAGCAGCTTAGATTCTGCGGAGGACTACTTAGGCGGGGAGCTGTTTTTT. Amino acids: CASSLDSAEDYLGGELFF.

V is TRBV11-1 and J is TRBJ2-6, with a possible D match to TRBD1 (5 bases). V lost 0 bases and J lost 0, with 12 bases in between. The length of the CDR3 is 18 residues. CDR1 and CDR2 from the germline V gene are SGHAT and FQDESV (reference sequence). In DNA, the CDR3 is TGTGCCAGCAGCTTAGCAGGGGCTGCCAACTCTGGGGCCAACGTCCTGACTTTC. Its protein product is CASSLAGAANSGANVLTF.

The rearrangement links TRBV5-6 to TRBJ1-1; the D is unclear. Germline V gives CDR1 SGHDT, CDR2 YYEEEE. The CDR3 contains 14 residues. Trimming removed 0 bases from V and 1 base from J, with 7 bases in between. The CDR3 region has the DNA TGTGCCAGCAGCTTGGTACAGAAGAACACTGAAGCTTTCTTT. Encoded protein: CASSLVQKNTEAFF.

The rearrangement links TRBV30 to TRBJ1-1; 7 bases fit TRBD1. Germline CDR1 reads GTSNPN; CDR2 reads SVGIG (reference sequence). The CDR3 length is 15 residues. With 3 bases clipped from V and 2 bases from J, the junction kept 9 bases outside the gene matches. CDR3 nucleotide sequence: TGTGCCTGGAGACTCCGGGACAGATCAAACACTGAAGCTTTCTTT. Its protein product is CAWRLRDRSNTEAFF.

The genes are TRBV7-8 and TRBJ2-1; 8 bases align to TRBD2. The J segment lost 0 bases and the V segment lost 1 base, leaving 14 bases of the junction unmatched. This CDR3 has 20 amino acids. In germline, CDR1 is SGHVS, CDR2 FQNEAQ. CDR3 loop: CASSLEGLAGLPSSYNEQFF. The CDR3 DNA follows: TGTGCCAGCAGCTTAGAGGGTCTAGCGGGCCTACCTAGCTCCTACAATGAGCAGTTCTTC. Complete variable domain (other parts from reference TRBV7-8 and TRBJ2-1): GAGVSQSPRYKVAKRGQDVALRCDPISGHVSLFWYQQALGQGPEFLTYFQNEAQLDKSGLPSDRFFAERPEGSVSTLKIQRTQQEDSAVYLCASSLEGLAGLPSSYNEQFFGPGTRLTVL.

As regards this clone: The identical CDR3 is also encoded by other nucleotide sequences in the sample. The V and J genes are TRBV19 and TRBJ2-2; maybe TRBD1 (5 bases). Trimming left V 3 bases short and J 5 bases short, with 7 bases between. The CDR3 has 13 residues. Germline V gene sequence: CDR1 LNHDA, CDR2 SQIVND (reference sequence). CDR3 residues: CASSIQGTGELFF. In DNA form, the CDR3 reads TGTGCCAGTAGTATTCAGGGAACCGGGGAGCTGTTTTTT.

The V gene is TRBV5-4, the J gene TRBJ1-1, with D possibly being TRBD1 (6 bases). The CDR3 has 14 residues. The V end was cut by 4 bases, the J end by 8 bases, with 18 bases between. In germline, CDR1 is SGHNT, CDR2 YYREEE (reference sequence). The CDR3 here is CASSTGQPSPEAFF. As DNA, the CDR3 is TGTGCCAGCAGCACTGGACAGCCATCCCCGGAAGCTTTCTTT.

The chain recombines TRBV6-5 with TRBJ1-2, with D perhaps TRBD1 (6 bases). The CDR3 totals 13 residues. V dropped 2 bases and J dropped 12 bases, with 16 bases sitting between them. Per the germline V gene, CDR1 is MNHEY and CDR2 is SVGAGI. The CDR3 loop reads CASSYPETGSHTF. DNA for the CDR3: TGTGCCAGCAGTTACCCGGAAACAGGGTCCCACACCTTC.

The chain is built from TRBV7-8 and TRBJ2-1; D remains unclear. The V and J ends lost 1 base and 9 bases respectively, with 13 bases between them. The CDR3 runs 14 residues. CDR1 is SGHVS and CDR2 is FQNEAQ in the germline V gene. The CDR3 bases are TGTGCCAGCAGCTTAGGTCGGGTAGTTAGTGAGCAGTTCTTC. Translation: CASSLGRVVSEQFF.

This clone was counted a few times. This chain connects TRBV18 to TRBJ2-2, with a weak D call TRBD1 (6 bases). V lost 3 bases, J lost 4 bases, and 9 bases lay in between. Germline values: CDR1 KGHSH, CDR2 LQKENI. This CDR3 has 14 amino acids. The CDR3 loop reads CASSPDRTTGELFF. CDR3 in DNA: TGTGCCAGCTCACCCGACAGGACCACCGGGGAGCTGTTTTTT.

This clone has more than one count but fewer than ten. V gene TRBV18 combines with J gene TRBJ2-2; 10 bases fit TRBD2. J lost 5 bases, V lost 0 bases, and 0 bases had no gene match. This CDR3 is built from 15 residues. In germline, CDR1 is KGHSH, CDR2 LQKENI. This chain's CDR3 is CASSPPSGRTGELFF. In DNA form, the CDR3 reads TGTGCCAGCTCACCACCTAGCGGGAGGACCGGGGAGCTGTTTTTT.

The rearrangement links TRBV28 to TRBJ2-1, with 7 nucleotides matching TRBD2. V was pared by 6 bases and J by 10 bases, with 15 bases of the junction left unmatched. The CDR3 runs to 15 residues. The germline V gene has CDR1 MDHEN and CDR2 SYDVKM. The CDR3 loop is CASRTGTIPSEEQFF. Here the CDR3 DNA reads TGTGCCAGCAGAACCGGGACTATCCCCTCCGAGGAGCAGTTCTTC.

The J gene is TRBJ2-3, the V gene TRBV3-1 (or the pseudogene TRBV3-2), with D possibly TRBD2 on 8 matching bases. Germline V CDR1 and CDR2: LGHDT, YNNKEL (reference sequence). The CDR3 is 19 amino acids. The ends were cut back, 3 bases at V and 0 bases at J, with 22 bases in the middle. The CDR3 here is CASSQRTGPRLASTDTQYF. In DNA form, the CDR3 reads TGTGCCAGCAGCCAGCGGACAGGTCCTCGACTAGCGAGCACAGATACGCAGTATTTT.

This clone occurred a few times. This chain links TRBV19 with TRBJ2-5; 7 nucleotides align to TRBD1. CDR3 length: 13 amino acids. Trimming cost V 3 bases and J 5 bases; bases outside gene matches: 3. CDR1 and CDR2 (germline): LNHDA, SQIVND (reference sequence). The CDR3 nucleotides read TGTGCCAGTAGTATTCAACAGGGGGAGACCCAGTACTTC. Its translation: CASSIQQGETQYF.

This clone was observed a single time. V is TRBV23-1 and J is TRBJ2-7; TRBD1 matches 8 bases. TRBV23-1 is identified as an open reading frame with a role that is uncertain. Trimming took 6 bases from V and 7 from J; bases not matched to a gene: 8. The CDR3 totals 13 residues. The CDR3 spells CASRTGALGEQYF. The CDR3 region has the DNA TGCGCCAGCAGGACAGGGGCCCTCGGTGAGCAGTACTTC.

The chain uses TRBV30 and TRBJ2-5, with 13 bases fitting TRBD2. V gave up 7 bases and J gave up 4 bases; unmatched junction bases: 9. The CDR3 runs 15 residues. Per germline, CDR1 GTSNPN and CDR2 SVGIG (reference sequence). The CDR3 coding sequence is TGTGCCTCCAGGACTAGCGGGAGTGGTTCAGAGACCCAGTACTTC. Protein sequence: CASRTSGSGSETQYF.

The rearrangement links TRBV6-1 to TRBJ2-1; 9 nucleotides match TRBD2. CDR1 is MNHNS, CDR2 SASEGT, per germline. The CDR3 is 18 residues long. V was pared by 3 bases and J by 1 base, with 10 bases of the junction left unmatched. The CDR3 here is CASSESSGVGPSYNEQFF. In DNA form, the CDR3 reads TGTGCCAGCAGTGAGTCTAGCGGGGTAGGACCTTCCTACAATGAGCAGTTCTTC.

In this sample, this clone turned up once. The rearrangement links TRBV7-2 to TRBJ2-7, with 7 nucleotides matching TRBD1. This CDR3 is 15 amino acids long. From germline, CDR1 is SGHTA and CDR2 FQGNSA. The V segment lost 5 bases and the J segment 2 bases; nucleotides outside the gene matches: 9. Here the CDR3 DNA reads TGTGCCAGCAGCCCAGGCCCAGGGGGAACCTACGAGCAGTACTTC. Translation: CASSPGPGGTYEQYF.

The rearrangement uses TRBV19 and TRBJ2-1, with 10 bases matching TRBD2. J lost 2 bases, V lost 3 bases, and 4 bases had no gene match. Looked up from germline, CDR1 is LNHDA and CDR2 is SQIVND (reference sequence). CDR3 length: 16 amino acids. CDR3 bases: TGTGCCAGTAGTATGATAGGGACTAGCGCCTACAATGAGCAGTTCTTC. Its translation is CASSMIGTSAYNEQFF.

This sequence joins TRBV5-5 and TRBJ2-1, with a weak D call TRBD1 (7 bases). Trimming cost V 0 bases and J 7 bases, with 14 bases left between them. Germline assignment: CDR1 SGHKS and CDR2 YYEKEE (reference sequence). The CDR3 loop spans 15 amino acids. In nucleotides, the CDR3 is TGTGCCAGCAGCTTGGGGGCAGGGGGGACGAATGAGCAGTTCTTC. Protein sequence: CASSLGAGGTNEQFF.

The V gene is TRBV12-5, the J gene TRBJ2-7, with TRBD2 matching 8 bases. Looked up from germline, CDR1 is LGHNT and CDR2 is FRNRAP. V lost 2 bases, J lost 2 bases, and 5 bases stayed unmatched. The CDR3 spans 15 residues. CDR3 bases: TGTGCTAGTGGTTTGTCACTAGCGGCCACCTACGAGCAGTACTTC. Amino acids: CASGLSLAATYEQYF.

This chain links TRBV5-1 with TRBJ1-5, with TRBD1 as a possible D gene (5 bases). The V end was cut by 4 bases, the J end by 0 bases, with 14 bases between. This CDR3 has 16 residues. CDR1 is SGHRS, CDR2 YFSETQ, per germline. This CDR3 is CASSRGRGDSNQPQHF. The CDR3 nucleotides are TGCGCCAGCAGCAGAGGACGGGGGGATAGCAATCAGCCCCAGCATTTT.

This clone showed up just a few times. The J gene is TRBJ1-3, the V gene TRBV30; no reliable D call. Trimming cost V 0 bases and J 0 bases, with 9 bases left between them. This CDR3 has 15 residues. CDR1 and CDR2 (germline): GTSNPN, SVGIG (reference sequence). CDR3 in amino acids: CAWSVNRNSGNTIYF. The CDR3 DNA reads as TGTGCCTGGAGTGTAAACAGAAACTCTGGAAACACCATATATTTT.

V usage is TRBV7-9 and J usage is TRBJ1-1; perhaps TRBD1 as D (5 bases). CDR1 SEHNR and CDR2 FQNEAQ come from the germline V gene (reference sequence). The V end was cut by 5 bases, the J end by 5 bases, with 18 bases between. This CDR3 is built from 15 residues. The CDR3 sequence: CASSPQVLRGTEAFF. The CDR3 DNA sequence: TGTGCCAGCAGCCCACAGGTTTTAAGGGGAACTGAAGCTTTCTTT.

The rearrangement joins TRBV29-1 to TRBJ2-7; perhaps TRBD1 as D (5 bases). V was pared by 1 base and J by 0 bases, with 13 bases between. Germline V gene lookup returns CDR1 SQVTM and CDR2 ANQGSEA. The CDR3 runs to 15 residues. The chain's CDR3 is CSVEGGHATSYEQYF. CDR3 in DNA: TGCAGCGTTGAAGGGGGCCACGCGACCTCCTACGAGCAGTACTTC.

The J gene is TRBJ2-7, the V gene TRBV20-1; TRBD1 is a possible D gene (5 bases). The CDR3 sequence is 11 residues long. CDR1 DFQATT and CDR2 SNEGSKA come from the germline V gene (reference sequence). Trimming shortened V by 6 bases and J by 5 bases, and 11 bases separated the two germline ends. The CDR3 sequence is CSASKGNEQYF. The CDR3 DNA follows: TGCAGTGCCAGTAAGGGGAACGAGCAGTACTTC.